A selection of T cell receptor beta chains follows, all from one sample in a study of cytomegalovirus exposure and HLA in healthy donors. Repertoires were generated with immunoSEQ multiplex PCR, while TCRdb's copy carries only in-frame clones and drops some. The table includes 250,000 or so clones, 75% to 85% detected once. Input material: PBMCs. The source of these receptors is a woman aged 55-69 years in good health and CMV-seropositive. Both conserved end residues are part of each CDR3. The D gene is left open where the match is weak. Clone size appears in some rows only: once, few, many, or a class for an expanded clone.

TRBJ1-4	TRBV7-9	once	TRBD1	TGTGCCGGACAGGGGGACGAAAAACTGTTTTTT	CAGQGDEKLFF
TRBJ2-2	TRBV5-1	-	-	TGCGCCAGCAGCTTGGGAGCCGAGAACACCGGGGAGCTGTTTTTT	CASSLGAENTGELFF
TRBJ2-2	TRBV13	-	TRBD2	TGTGCCAGCGGAAACCAGTGGTTACTAGCGCCAAACCCAAGGAACAATATCGGGGAGCTGTTTTTT	CASGNQWLLAPNPRNNIGELFF
TRBJ1-5	TRBV19	-	TRBD1	TGTGCCAGTAGTATAACACCGGGACAGGGAGCCTACCCCCAGCATTTT	CASSITPGQGAYPQHF
TRBJ1-2	TRBV5-4	-	-	TGTGCCAGCAGTGTAGGGGTAACCTTTACTAACTATGGCTACACCTTC	CASSVGVTFTNYGYTF
TRBJ2-5	TRBV27	few	TRBD1	TGTGCCAGCAGTTTACTACAGGGGGCCTCCCAACAAGAGACCCAGTACTTC	CASSLLQGASQQETQYF
TRBJ1-2	TRBV5-1	-	-	TGCGCCAGCAGCTTGGCCGGGGGGGGAATGGGCTACACCTTC	CASSLAGGGMGYTF
TRBJ1-2	TRBV5-6	-	-	TGTGCCAGCAGCTTGGAGGGGGGGATAGGCTATGGCTACACCTTC	CASSLEGGIGYGYTF
TRBJ2-7	TRBV27	-	-	TGTGCCAGCAGTTTGCGAGGGCTCGAGCAGTACTTC	CASSLRGLEQYF
TRBJ2-5	TRBV5-1	few	TRBD2	TGCGCCAGCAGCTTGGTTGCGGGAGGGCGGGAGACCCAGTACTTC	CASSLVAGGRETQYF
TRBJ2-1	TRBV25-1	few	TRBD2	TGTGCCAGCAGTGCAGTAGCGGGAGGTCCCTACAATGAGCAGTTCTTC	CASSAVAGGPYNEQFF
TRBJ1-1	TRBV5-1	-	-	TGCGCCAGCAGCTTACAGGCCAGGAACACTGAAGCTTTCTTT	CASSLQARNTEAFF
TRBJ2-7	TRBV11-2	-	-	TGTGCCAGCAGCTCCCACCGGGGGAGCTCCTACGAGCAGTACTTC	CASSSHRGSSYEQYF
TRBJ2-2	TRBV5-4	-	-	TGTGCCATTCCAGCGGCCACGCGAGCCACCGGGGAGCTGTTTTTT	CAIPAATRATGELFF
TRBJ1-1	TRBV18	once	-	TGTGCCAGCTTTCCGACCCAGGCGGGCACTGAAGCTTTCTTT	CASFPTQAGTEAFF
TRBJ2-7	TRBV4-2	-	-	TGTGCCAGCAGTCCAGGAGGCGAGCAGTACTTC	CASSPGGEQYF
TRBJ2-7	TRBV2	-	TRBD1	TGTGCCAGCCGCCTCTCCGGGACAGGGTCTATTTACGAGCAGTACTTC	CASRLSGTGSIYEQYF
TRBJ1-4	TRBV5-1	-	-	TGCGCCAGCAGCAAGCGCGAAGAAAAACTGTTTTTT	CASSKREEKLFF
TRBJ1-2	TRBV19	-	-	TGTGCCAGTAGTATAGTGATGGCGGGGACCTATGGCTACACCTTC	CASSIVMAGTYGYTF
TRBJ1-1	TRBV7-6	-	-	TGTGCCAGCAGCTTAGCAGGGAGGGGCACTGAAGCTTTCTTT	CASSLAGRGTEAFF
TRBJ2-7	TRBV2	-	-	TGTGCCAGCAGGAGCCCTCGTCCGGAGCAGTACTTC	CASRSPRPEQYF
TRBJ2-4	TRBV5-1	-	-	TGCGCCAGCTCACCGGGAACAGGGGGGGGGAACATTCAGTACTTC	CASSPGTGGGNIQYF
TRBJ2-1	TRBV15	few	TRBD2	TGTGCCACCAGCAGACCAGGGACTAGCGGTTACAATGAGCAGTTCTTC	CATSRPGTSGYNEQFF
TRBJ2-3	TRBV4-1	-	TRBD2	TGCGCCAGCAGCCAAGGGGGGGCTAGCGGGAGGCTAACAGATACGCAGTATTTT	CASSQGGASGRLTDTQYF
TRBJ1-4	TRBV27	-	-	TGTGCCAGCAGTTTGTCGGGCAGGGGCGGTGAAAAACTGTTTTTT	CASSLSGRGGEKLFF
TRBJ2-2	TRBV7-9	-	-	TGTGCCAGCAGCCCTCGACGGGATAACACCGGGGAGCTGTTTTTT	CASSPRRDNTGELFF
TRBJ2-2	TRBV4-1	-	TRBD2	TGCGCCAGCAGCCACGGGAGCGGGAGGATGTTCAGGGAGCTGTTTTTT	CASSHGSGRMFRELFF
TRBJ2-3	TRBV18	-	-	TGTGCCAGCTCACGGGGCGCGCGCACAGATACGCAGTATTTT	CASSRGARTDTQYF
TRBJ2-1	TRBV5-1	-	TRBD1	TGCGCCAGCAGCTTGGTAGGACAGGGGAGTAATGAGCAGTTCTTC	CASSLVGQGSNEQFF
TRBJ2-3	TRBV6-1	few	-	TGTGCCAGCAGTGAAATCTTGCTGGGTGACAGGCTTAACACAGATACGCAGTATTTT	CASSEILLGDRLNTDTQYF
TRBJ1-1	TRBV9	-	TRBD1	TGTGCCAGCAGCGTCGGCACAGGGGAGTCTGAAGCTTTCTTT	CASSVGTGESEAFF
TRBJ2-1	TRBV5-1	-	-	TGCGCCAGCGGCCTAGCGAACCAATACAATGAGCAGTTCTTC	CASGLANQYNEQFF
TRBJ1-5	TRBV30	-	TRBD1	TGTGCCTGGAGTGTACGACAGGGACTCAATCAGCCCCAGCATTTT	CAWSVRQGLNQPQHF
TRBJ2-7	TRBV19	once	-	TGTGCCAGTAGTATCTTTCTGGACAGCTACTCCTACGAGCAGTACTTC	CASSIFLDSYSYEQYF
TRBJ1-2	TRBV30	once	-	TGTGCCTGGAGCACAGGGTACTATGGCTACACCTTC	CAWSTGYYGYTF
TRBJ2-7	TRBV29-1	-	-	TGCAGCGTCCGTACAGCTTACGAGCAGTACTTC	CSVRTAYEQYF
TRBJ1-4	TRBV19	once	-	TGTGCCAGTAGTATAAGTGTTCGGGGGGGCCGTGAAAAACTGTTTTTT	CASSISVRGGREKLFF